This T cell receptor (beta chain) was identified in a study of cytomegalovirus exposure and HLA in healthy donors. Study-wide background: Ancestry clustering placed around 81% of approximately 370 genotyped donors in the Caucasian-associated cluster. Findings of the study overall: Immune exposure information available was restricted to CMV serostatus. A later analysis, which compared TCR beta chains of equal frequency, found the HLA-associated ones more clonally expanded. A list of approximately 150 TCR beta chains associated with cytomegalovirus was given.

PCR was performed using 60 Vbeta and 13 Jbeta primers. Clones were read by immunoSEQ multiplex PCR, and TCRdb kept only the in-frame ones, dropping some. With some 84,000 clones in the sample, the ten largest clones hold 0.5% to 0.65%. The CDR3 spans 14 residues. J lost 2 bases, V lost 0 bases, and 2 bases had no gene match. CDR1 is SGDLS and CDR2 is YYNGEE in the germline V gene. As for this clone: Its target is not known.

The clonotype comes from a man between 45 and 60 years old in good health and CMV-seronegative. V gene TRBV9 combines with J gene TRBJ2-7; 7 bases are shared with TRBD1. The sequencing input was PBMCs. CDR3 residues: CASSVDDRAYEQYF. The CDR3, as DNA: TGTGCCAGCAGCGTAGACGACAGGGCCTACGAGCAGTACTTC.